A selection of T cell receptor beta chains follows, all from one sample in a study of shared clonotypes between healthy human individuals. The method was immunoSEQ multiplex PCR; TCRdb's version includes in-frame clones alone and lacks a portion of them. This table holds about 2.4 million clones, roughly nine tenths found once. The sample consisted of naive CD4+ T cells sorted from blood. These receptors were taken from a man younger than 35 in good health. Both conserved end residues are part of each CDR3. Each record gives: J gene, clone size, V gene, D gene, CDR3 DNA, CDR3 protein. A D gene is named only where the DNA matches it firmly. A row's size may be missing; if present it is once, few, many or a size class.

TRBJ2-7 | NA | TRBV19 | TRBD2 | TGTGCCAGTAGTATAGGAGTGGGAGGGGACTACGAGCAGTACTTC | CASSIGVGGDYEQYF
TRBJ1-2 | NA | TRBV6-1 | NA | TGTGCCAGCAGTGATCCCGCGCGTGGAGAAAACACCTTC | CASSDPARGENTF
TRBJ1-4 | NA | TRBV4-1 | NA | TGCGCCAGCAGCCAATTGCAGGGTGAAAAACTGTTTTTT | CASSQLQGEKLFF
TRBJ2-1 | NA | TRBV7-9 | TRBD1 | TGTGCCAGCAGCTTATACACAGGGGTGAGCAATGAGCAGTTCTTC | CASSLYTGVSNEQFF
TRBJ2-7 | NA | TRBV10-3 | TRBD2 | TGTGCCATCAGGAATCTTGGACTAGCGGGAGAGGGCTCCTACGAGCAGTACTTC | CAIRNLGLAGEGSYEQYF
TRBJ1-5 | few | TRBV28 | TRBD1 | TGTGCCAGCAGAAAGCAGGGGGGCGGCAATCAGCCCCAGCATTTT | CASRKQGGGNQPQHF
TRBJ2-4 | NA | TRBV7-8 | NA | TGTGCCAGCAGCTTACAAGCCGGAAACATTCAGTACTTC | CASSLQAGNIQYF
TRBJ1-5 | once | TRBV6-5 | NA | TGTGCCAGCAGTTACGCCCAAAATAGCAATCAGCCCCAGCATTTT | CASSYAQNSNQPQHF
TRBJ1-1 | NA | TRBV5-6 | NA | TGTGCCAGCAGCTTTCTTCCGGGGACTGAAGCTTTCTTT | CASSFLPGTEAFF
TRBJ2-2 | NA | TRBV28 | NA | TGTGCCAGCACAGAGGGGAACACCGGGGAGCTGTTTTTT | CASTEGNTGELFF
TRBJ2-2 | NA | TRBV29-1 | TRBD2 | TGCAGCGTGGCCCTCGTCCTAGCGGGAGGTAACACCGGGGAGCTGTTTTTT | CSVALVLAGGNTGELFF
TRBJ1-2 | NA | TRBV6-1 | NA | TGTGCCAGCAGTGGCGACAGTGGAGGCTACACCTTC | CASSGDSGGYTF
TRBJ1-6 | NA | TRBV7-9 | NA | TGTGCCAGCAGCCCCCTCGAGGGGGGATCACCCCTCCACTTT | CASSPLEGGSPLHF
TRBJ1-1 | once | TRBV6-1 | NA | TGTGCCAGCAGTCGGGGACGGGAGAACACTGAAGCTTTCTTT | CASSRGRENTEAFF
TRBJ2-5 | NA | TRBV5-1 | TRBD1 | TGCGCCAGCAGCGTGACAGGGGTGAACGGAGAGACCCAGTACTTC | CASSVTGVNGETQYF
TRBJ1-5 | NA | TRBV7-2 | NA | TGTGCCAGCAGCTTAACAGCCCAGCCCCAGCATTTT | CASSLTAQPQHF
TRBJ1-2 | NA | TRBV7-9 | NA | TGTGCCAGCAGCTTATCGGGGGAAATTGCTGGCTACACCTTC | CASSLSGEIAGYTF
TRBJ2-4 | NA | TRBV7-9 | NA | TGTGCCAGCAGCTCGATTCTTGGCATTCAGTACTTC | CASSSILGIQYF
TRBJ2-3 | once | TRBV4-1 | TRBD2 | TGCGCCAGCAGCCAACTAGCGGGAGAAACAGATACGCAGTATTTT | CASSQLAGETDTQYF
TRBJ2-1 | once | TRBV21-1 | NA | TGTGCCAGCAGCTCCTACGGGACAGGGGGCGCGGGATCCTACAATGAGCAGTTCTTC | CASSSYGTGGAGSYNEQFF
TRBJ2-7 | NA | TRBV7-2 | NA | TGTGCCAGCAGCTTAAGCGGGACAGGACCCTACGAGCAGTACTTC | CASSLSGTGPYEQYF
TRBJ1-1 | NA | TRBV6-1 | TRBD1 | TGTGCCAGCATCCTGGACAGGGTGAACACTGAAGCTTTCTTT | CASILDRVNTEAFF
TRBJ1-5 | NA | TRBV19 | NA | TGTGCCAGTAGTATAGGCAGCTATCAGCCCCAGCATTTT | CASSIGSYQPQHF
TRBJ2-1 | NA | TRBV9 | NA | TGTGCCAGCAGCGTCTTGGGGGGGCTAAGCTCCTACAATGAGCAGTTCTTC | CASSVLGGLSSYNEQFF
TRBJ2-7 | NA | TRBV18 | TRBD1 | TGTGCCAGCTCACCACGGACAGGTGAGGCCTACGAGCAGTACTTC | CASSPRTGEAYEQYF
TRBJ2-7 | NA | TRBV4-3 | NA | TGCGCCAGCAGCCAAGAAGATCGCCCAGGGGCCTACGAGCAGTACTTC | CASSQEDRPGAYEQYF
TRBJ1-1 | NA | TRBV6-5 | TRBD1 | TGTGCCAGCGAAGGACAGGGGGCTGGTGAAGCTTTCTTT | CASEGQGAGEAFF
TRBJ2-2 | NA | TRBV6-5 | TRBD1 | TGTGCCAGCAGTTACGACAGGGGGCTCCCCGGGGAGCTGTTTTTT | CASSYDRGLPGELFF
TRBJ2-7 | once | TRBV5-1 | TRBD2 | TGCGCCAGCAGCCCGGGACTAGCGGGTGTGAATGAGCAGTACTTC | CASSPGLAGVNEQYF
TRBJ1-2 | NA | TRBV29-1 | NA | TGCAGCGTTGTGGGGTTCGACAGCTCCGCCTATGGCTACACCTTC | CSVVGFDSSAYGYTF
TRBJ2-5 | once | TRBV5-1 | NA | TGCGCCAGCAGCCGTACAGGGAGTGAGACCCAGTACTTC | CASSRTGSETQYF
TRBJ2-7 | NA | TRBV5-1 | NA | TGCGCCAGTCGGGACCAATCCTACGAGCAGTACTTC | CASRDQSYEQYF
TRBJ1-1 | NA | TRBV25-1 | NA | TGTGCCAGCAAAGAGGGGAGCGCTGAAGCTTTCTTT | CASKEGSAEAFF
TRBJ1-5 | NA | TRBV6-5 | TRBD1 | TGTGCCAGCAGGGGACAGGGGAGTCAGCCCCAGCATTTT | CASRGQGSQPQHF
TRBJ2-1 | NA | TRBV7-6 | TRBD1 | TGTGCCAGCAGCCCAATGGCGACAGGGGTCCACAATGAGCAGTTCTTC | CASSPMATGVHNEQFF